This record looks at one T cell receptor (beta chain) sequence and its context. Clones were sequenced by immunoSEQ multiplex PCR, and TCRdb holds only the in-frame ones, with some missing. This sample yields more than 110,000 clones, of which roughly three quarters are seen a single time; 6% belongs to the top ten. The sample belongs to a study of blood T cell repertoires in COVID-19. Study at large: COVID-19 samples collected from the United States, Italy and Spain covered acute and convalescent phases.

CDR3 length: 17 amino acids. V lost 5 bases and J 0 bases, leaving 17 bases between the germline ends. From germline, CDR1 is MDHEN and CDR2 SYDVKM. This receptor was obtained from a woman aged 50 to 65 who had recovered from COVID-19. Material for sequencing was PBMCs or T cells enriched from blood (not recorded which). The V call is TRBV28, the J call TRBJ1-3, with a weak D call TRBD1 (6 bases). The CDR3 loop is CASSPPDSFSSGNTIYF. CDR3 DNA sequence: TGTGCCAGCAGTCCTCCGGACAGTTTTAGCTCTGGAAACACCATATATTTT.